The present T cell receptor (beta chain) was sequenced within a study of blood T cells in healthy people across ages. Study findings and constraints: With donor CMV status unknown, expanded clonotype changes were possibly confounded.

A second PCR, run for about 6 to 11 cycles, used a sample-barcoded 5' primer plus a J-beta primer mix. TCRdb processed the 5' RACE reads anew with MiXCR; each CDR3 protein has one entry. This table holds fewer than 1.5 million distinct CDR3 sequences, roughly 40% found once. With respect to this clonotype: Its specificity is not known.

Sample donors were healthy Caucasian individuals that came from Russia, aged roughly 6 to 95. This CDR3 has 13 residues. CDR1 is MNHEY, CDR2 SMNVEV, per germline (reference sequence). Trimming pared 6 bases from V and 10 bases from J, leaving 16 bases between. Sequences were obtained from blood. The clonotype originates from a woman between 18 and 29 years old in good health. This chain uses TRBV27 with TRBJ2-1; D not certain. CDR3 DNA sequence: TGTGCCAGCAGCCCTCCAAAAGTCGACGAGCAGTTCTTC. Translating gives CASSPPKVDEQFF.